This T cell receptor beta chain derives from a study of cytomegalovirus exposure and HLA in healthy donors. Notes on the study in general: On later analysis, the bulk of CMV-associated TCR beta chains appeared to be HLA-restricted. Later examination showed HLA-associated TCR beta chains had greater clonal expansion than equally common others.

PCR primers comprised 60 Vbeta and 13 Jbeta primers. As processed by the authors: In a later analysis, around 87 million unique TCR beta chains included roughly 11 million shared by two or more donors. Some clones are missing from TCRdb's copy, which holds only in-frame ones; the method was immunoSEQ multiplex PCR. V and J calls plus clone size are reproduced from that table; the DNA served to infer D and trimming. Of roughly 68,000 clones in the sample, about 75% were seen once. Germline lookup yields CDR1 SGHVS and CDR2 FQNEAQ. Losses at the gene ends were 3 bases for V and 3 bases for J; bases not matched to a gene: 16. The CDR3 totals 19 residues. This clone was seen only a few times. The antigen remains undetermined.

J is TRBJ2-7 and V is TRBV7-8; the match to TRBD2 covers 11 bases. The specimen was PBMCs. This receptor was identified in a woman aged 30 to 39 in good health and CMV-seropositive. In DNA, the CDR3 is TGTGCCAGCAGCTTCGACCCAAGGGGACTAGCGGATAATCTCTACGAGCAGTACTTC. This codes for CASSFDPRGLADNLYEQYF.